These 24 T cell receptor beta chains were all obtained from the same sample, sequenced in a study of cytotoxic CD8 clonotypes in ibrutinib-treated CLL. The assay was immunoSEQ multiplex PCR, and TCRdb's table has in-frame clones only and misses some. Here the sample spans about 22,000 clones, about 68% being singletons. Sequenced material: PBMCs, taken before ibrutinib treatment. The receptors shown here come from a human donor with chronic lymphocytic leukemia.

The rearrangement joins TRBV9 to TRBJ1-3, with D unresolved. This CDR3 has 15 amino acids. Germline assignment: CDR1 SGDLS and CDR2 YYNGEE. V was trimmed by 3 bases and J by 0 bases, leaving 10 bases between them. CDR3 loop: CASSATRTSGNTIYF. The CDR3 DNA reads as TGTGCCAGCAGCGCTACACGTACCTCTGGAAACACCATATATTTT. Full variable domain (rest looked up from reference TRBV9 and TRBJ1-3): DSGVTQTPKHLITATGQRVTLRCSPRSGDLSVYWYQQSLDQGLQFLIQYYNGEERAKGNILERFSAQQFPDLHSELNLSSLELGDSALYFCASSATRTSGNTIYFGEGSWLTVV.

The chain links TRBV7-2 to TRBJ2-7, with D hard to call. The CDR3 is 14 amino acids. Trimming pared 5 bases from V and 5 bases from J, leaving 16 bases between. Germline CDR1 SGHTA, CDR2 FQGNSA. As DNA, the CDR3 is TGTGCCAGCAGCCCCCTGGGCCTTTTCCACGAGCAGTACTTC. Encoded protein: CASSPLGLFHEQYF.

There are a few counts of this clone. V is TRBV7-2 and J is TRBJ1-5; D is perhaps TRBD1 (5 bases). This CDR3 has 15 amino acids. In germline, CDR1 is SGHTA, CDR2 FQGNSA. V lost 0 bases to trimming and J lost 7 bases, with 13 bases between them. The CDR3 spells CASSLAGAVRQPQHF. CDR3 in DNA: TGTGCCAGCAGCTTAGCAGGGGCAGTTCGGCAGCCCCAGCATTTT. The full variable domain, in which reference TRBV7-2 and TRBJ1-5 provide the parts outside the CDR3, is GAGVSQSPSNKVTEKGKDVELRCDPISGHTALYWYRQSLGQGLEFLIYFQGNSAPDKSGLPSDRFSAERTGGSVSTLTIQRTQQEDSAVYLCASSLAGAVRQPQHFGDGTRLSIL.

V is TRBV13 and J is TRBJ2-2; no firm D call. Trimming removed 3 bases from V and 4 bases from J, with 9 bases in between. The germline V gene encodes CDR1 PRHDT and CDR2 FYEKMQ (reference sequence). The CDR3 is 14 residues long. The CDR3 DNA reads TGTGCCAGCAGCTTCTTCACTCCCACCGGGGAGCTGTTTTTT. Protein: CASSFFTPTGELFF.

This chain uses TRBV6-1 with TRBJ1-2; D might be TRBD1 (6 bases). Per the germline V gene, CDR1 is MNHNS and CDR2 is SASEGT. The CDR3 runs to 13 residues. The V end lost 6 bases, the J end lost 3 bases, and 11 bases lay between the germline ends. This CDR3 reads CASRRQADYGYTF. The CDR3 nucleotides read TGTGCCAGCAGGAGACAGGCCGACTATGGCTACACCTTC.

V is TRBV30 and J is TRBJ2-7, with 8 bases fitting TRBD1. The V and J ends lost 3 bases and 5 bases, in that order; junction bases with no gene match: 6. This CDR3 region has 13 residues. CDR1 and CDR2 from the germline V gene are GTSNPN and SVGIG (reference sequence). CDR3 bases: TGTGCCTGGAGGACAGGGGTTTTCAACGAGCAGTACTTC. Translation gives CAWRTGVFNEQYF.

This chain joins TRBV5-1 and TRBJ1-2, with D possibly TRBD1 on 5 matching bases. The CDR3 is made up of 16 amino acids. Germline loops: CDR1 SGHRS, CDR2 YFSETQ. Trimming took 6 bases from V and 4 from J, leaving 22 bases between them. CDR3 sequence (DNA): TGCGCCAGCACCACAGGAGGGACGCTACGTAGCTATGGCTACACCTTC. It yields the protein CASTTGGTLRSYGYTF.

This clone was seen a handful of times. The gene calls are TRBV11-2 and TRBJ2-3; D is ambiguous. The CDR3 loop spans 12 amino acids. Trimming cost V 6 bases and J 2 bases, with 6 bases left between them. The germline V gene encodes CDR1 SGHAT and CDR2 FQNNGV. The CDR3 region has the DNA TGTGCCAGCAGGCTGTACACAGATACGCAGTATTTT. Translated, it gives CASRLYTDTQYF.

The chain couples TRBV10-3 to TRBJ2-3, with 9 bases matching TRBD1. There are 15 residues in the CDR3. V was clipped by 10 bases and J by 3 bases; unmatched bases: 11. CDR1 and CDR2 from the germline V gene are ENHRY and SYGVKD. CDR3: CATSKPGQGTDTQYF. CDR3 in DNA: TGTGCCACTTCGAAACCGGGACAGGGAACAGATACGCAGTATTTT.

The rearrangement links TRBV10-1 to TRBJ1-1; TRBD1 matches at 7 bases. The trim removed 9 bases at V and 4 bases at J, leaving 8 bases unmatched. This CDR3 has 13 residues. CDR1 is WNHNN, CDR2 SYGVQD, per germline (reference sequence). CDR3 region: CARPGQAPTEAFF. The CDR3 DNA reads TGCGCCAGACCCGGACAGGCCCCCACTGAAGCTTTCTTT.

V usage is TRBV6-5 and J usage is TRBJ1-2; 7 positions agree with TRBD1. CDR3 length: 14 amino acids. V gave up 8 bases and J gave up 2 bases; unmatched junction bases: 8. Germline CDR1 MNHEY, CDR2 SVGAGI. CDR3 loop: CASCGAGGNYGYTF. The CDR3 DNA reads TGTGCCAGCTGTGGGGCAGGGGGGAACTATGGCTACACCTTC.

The chain carries TRBV2 and TRBJ1-5; D unclear. CDR1 is SNHLY, CDR2 FYNNEI, per germline. With 4 bases removed from V and 0 bases from J, the gap between germline ends came to 1 base. The CDR3 extends over 12 amino acids. CDR3 sequence: CASSVSNQPQHF. The CDR3 DNA is TGTGCCAGCAGTGTTAGCAATCAGCCCCAGCATTTT.

In nucleotides, the CDR3 is TGTGCCAGTAGTATGCGGAGCGGGAGCTATGAGACCCAGTACTTC. It is translated as CASSMRSGSYETQYF. The rearrangement links TRBV19 to TRBJ2-5; TRBD2 matches 8 bases. Germline V lookup: CDR1 LNHDA, CDR2 SQIVND (reference sequence). Trimming cost V 3 bases and J 5 bases; bases outside gene matches: 8. This CDR3 has 15 amino acids.

The rearrangement links TRBV5-1 to TRBJ2-5, with TRBD2 matching 12 bases. Germline V gene lookup returns CDR1 SGHRS and CDR2 YFSETQ. Unmatched junction bases numbered 1, after V lost 2 bases and J lost 2 bases. The CDR3 sequence is 15 residues long. The CDR3 reads CASSFTSGGQETQYF. For the CDR3, the DNA is TGCGCCAGCAGCTTTACTAGCGGGGGGCAAGAGACCCAGTACTTC.

The table lists this clone with a few counts. This chain joins TRBV7-9 and TRBJ2-1, with 8 bases fitting TRBD2. Germline trimming cut 5 bases from V and 8 bases from J; bases unmatched to any gene: 8. The CDR3 runs 14 residues. The germline V gene encodes CDR1 SEHNR and CDR2 FQNEAQ (reference sequence). The CDR3 region has the DNA TGTGCCAGCAGCCTAACTAGCGGAGATTATGAGCAGTTCTTC. Protein: CASSLTSGDYEQFF.

This rearrangement joins TRBV1 to TRBJ2-1; the table's D gene call, TRBD2, was not cross checked with the DNA. TRBV1 is a known pseudogene. The CDR3 has 18 amino acids. The CDR3 here is CTSSQSTPTSGGTNEQFF. CDR3 nucleotides: TGCACCAGCAGCCAATCTACGCCGACTAGCGGGGGAACCAATGAGCAGTTCTTC.

The J gene is TRBJ1-6, the V gene TRBV30; 7 positions match TRBD1. The germline CDR1 and CDR2 sequences are GTSNPN and SVGIG (reference sequence). V was pared by 4 bases and J by 4 bases, with 4 bases of the junction left unmatched. The CDR3 totals 14 residues. DNA for the CDR3: TGTGCCTGGAAAAGGGGACAGTATAATTCACCCCTCCACTTT. It encodes CAWKRGQYNSPLHF.

This clone was seen only a few times. The rearrangement links TRBV6-1 to TRBJ1-2; possible D gene TRBD1, 5 bases. Per germline, CDR1 MNHNS and CDR2 SASEGT. The CDR3 is 16 residues long. V lost 2 bases to trimming and J lost 5 bases, with 18 bases between them. The CDR3 coding sequence is TGTGCCAGCAGTGAACTTGGGGGGAGGGGCGGGTATGGCTACACCTTC. Translating it yields CASSELGGRGGYGYTF.

In regard to this clone: Additional DNA sequences in this sample encode the identical CDR3. The rearrangement uses TRBV11-3 and TRBJ2-1; D gene uncertain. The V end lost 1 base, the J end lost 0 bases, and 4 bases lay between the germline ends. The CDR3 has 14 residues. Germline CDR1 is SGHNT and CDR2 is YENEEA. The CDR3 bases are TGTGCCAGCAGCTTAGGGGGCTCCTACAATGAGCAGTTCTTC. This sequence encodes CASSLGGSYNEQFF.

This chain connects TRBV28 to TRBJ2-3; 8 nucleotides align to TRBD1. V gave up 3 bases and J gave up 4 bases; unmatched junction bases: 9. Looked up from germline, CDR1 is MDHEN and CDR2 is SYDVKM. The CDR3 length is 16 residues. Written as DNA, the CDR3 is TGTGCCAGCAGTTTGCGCCAGGGGGCGTGGGCAGATACGCAGTATTTT. Residues: CASSLRQGAWADTQYF. Full variable domain (rest looked up from reference TRBV28 and TRBJ2-3): DVKVTQSSRYLVKRTGEKVFLECVQDMDHENMFWYRQDPGLGLRLIYFSYDVKMKEKGDIPEGYSVSREKKERFSLILESASTNQTSMYLCASSLRQGAWADTQYFGPGTRLTVL.

This rearrangement joins TRBV5-1 to TRBJ2-7; 8 bases align to TRBD2. CDR3 length equals 15 residues. Germline values: CDR1 SGHRS, CDR2 YFSETQ. V trimming: 4 bases; J trimming: 1 base; junction bases outside the gene matches: 7. CDR3 sequence: CASSRTSGTSYEQYF. CDR3 sequence (DNA): TGCGCCAGCAGCAGAACTAGCGGTACATCCTACGAGCAGTACTTC. Full variable domain (rest looked up from reference TRBV5-1 and TRBJ2-7): KAGVTQTPRYLIKTRGQQVTLSCSPISGHRSVSWYQQTPGQGLQFLFEYFSETQRNKGNFPGRFSGRQFSNSRSEMNVSTLELGDSALYLCASSRTSGTSYEQYFGPGTRLTVT.

The chain is built from TRBV18 and TRBJ1-4; a weak D match, TRBD1 (6 bases). V lost 2 bases to trimming and J lost 0 bases, with 19 bases between them. This CDR3 has 19 amino acids. CDR1 KGHSH and CDR2 LQKENI come from the germline V gene. In DNA form, the CDR3 reads TGTGCCAGCTCACCATGGGGCGACAGGACCTATTCAACTAATGAAAAACTGTTTTTT. Translated: CASSPWGDRTYSTNEKLFF.

This chain links TRBV5-5 with TRBJ1-5; perhaps TRBD1 as D (6 bases). The CDR3 covers 17 residues. Trimming stripped 4 bases from V and 1 base from J, with 18 bases between. The germline gives CDR1 SGHKS, CDR2 YYEKEE (reference sequence). CDR3 loop: CASSGVSGALSNQPQHF. DNA for the CDR3: TGTGCCAGCAGCGGGGTTTCGGGGGCCTTGAGCAATCAGCCCCAGCATTTT.

This sequence joins TRBV19 and TRBJ1-1, with 8 bases matching TRBD1. V trimming: 7 bases; J trimming: 0 bases; junction bases outside the gene matches: 1. The CDR3 runs to 13 residues. Germline CDR1 reads LNHDA; CDR2 reads SQIVND (reference sequence). In DNA form, the CDR3 reads TGTGCCAGTAAGGACAGGGTGAACACTGAAGCTTTCTTT. This codes for CASKDRVNTEAFF.